The 20 T cell receptor beta chains below come from one sample, sequenced in a study of blood T cell repertoires in COVID-19. Produced via immunoSEQ multiplex PCR; TCRdb's table is partial and in-frame only. Of approximately 140,000 clones listed, approximately 80% are singletons. The sequencing sample was made of peripheral blood. Every receptor here comes from a human donor in a cohort sampled during active COVID-19.

This clone was counted between two and nine times. The same CDR3 also results from other DNA sequences found in this sample. The chain is built from TRBV5-1 and TRBJ2-2, with 7 bases fitting TRBD1. Germline lookup yields CDR1 SGHRS and CDR2 YFSETQ. V dropped 3 bases and J dropped 2; count of bases not matched to a gene: 7. CDR3 length: 16 amino acids. The CDR3, as DNA: TGCGCCAGCAGCTCCCGACAGGGTGGAAACACCGGGGAGCTGTTTTTT. Translating it yields CASSSRQGGNTGELFF.

The chain employs TRBV10-3 and TRBJ2-7, with 7 bases fitting TRBD1. Trimming took 6 bases from V and 3 from J; bases not matched to a gene: 2. The CDR3 is 12 amino acids. Germline-derived CDR1 and CDR2 are ENHRY and SYGVKD. CDR3: CAISDRDYEQYF. The CDR3 coding sequence is TGTGCCATCAGCGACAGGGACTACGAGCAGTACTTC.

J is TRBJ2-1 and V is TRBV2, with 7 bases fitting TRBD2. With 2 bases clipped from V and 4 bases from J, the junction kept 5 bases outside the gene matches. This CDR3 is built from 15 residues. Looked up from germline, CDR1 is SNHLY and CDR2 is FYNNEI. CDR3 region: CASSELRGSYNEQFF. CDR3 in DNA: TGTGCCAGCAGTGAACTGCGCGGGAGTTACAATGAGCAGTTCTTC.

This clone was seen only a few times. The chain carries TRBV7-2 and TRBJ2-7, with 8 bases aligning to TRBD1. Germline values: CDR1 SGHTA, CDR2 FQGNSA. The CDR3 totals 15 residues. With V trimmed by 1 base and J by 4 bases, 6 bases remained unmatched. The CDR3, as DNA: TGTGCCAGCAGCTTAGGACAGGGGACACAGTACGAGCAGTACTTC. This gives the protein CASSLGQGTQYEQYF.

The chain combines TRBV3-1 (or the pseudogene TRBV3-2) with TRBJ1-5, with a possible D match to TRBD1 (5 bases). V lost 3 bases, J lost 3 bases, and 9 bases lay in between. CDR3 length: 14 residues. Germline CDR1 and CDR2: LGHDT and YNNKEL (reference sequence). The CDR3 coding sequence is TGTGCCAGCAGCCAGGGACTTACCAATCAGCCCCAGCATTTT. It yields the protein CASSQGLTNQPQHF.

This clone was recorded a few times. The rearrangement links TRBV30 to TRBJ1-6; D is perhaps TRBD1 (5 bases). Germline CDR1 reads GTSNPN; CDR2 reads SVGIG (reference sequence). The germline V and J ends were trimmed by 5 bases and 2 bases, with 10 bases remaining between them. The CDR3 length is 14 residues. The CDR3 region has the DNA TGTGCCTGGCGGGACTGGGCCTATAATTCACCCCTCCACTTT. Translation gives CAWRDWAYNSPLHF.

The V call is TRBV11-3, the J call TRBJ2-1; D unclear. Germline CDR1 and CDR2: SGHNT and YENEEA. This CDR3 has 18 amino acids. Trimming took off 5 bases at V and 1 base at J, with 21 bases between the two ends. In DNA, the CDR3 is TGTGCCAGCAGCCGACGTACGACCGGAGAAGCATCCTACAATGAGCAGTTCTTC. Protein product: CASSRRTTGEASYNEQFF.

V gene TRBV27 combines with J gene TRBJ2-7; TRBD2 matches 9 bases. The CDR3 is 16 amino acids. CDR1 is MNHEY, CDR2 SMNVEV, per germline (reference sequence). With 6 bases clipped from V and 3 bases from J, the junction kept 12 bases outside the gene matches. DNA of the CDR3: TGTGCCAGCAGCTTAATTAGCGGGAGAAGGGTCTACGAGCAGTACTTC. This translates into CASSLISGRRVYEQYF.

The chain combines TRBV6-5 with TRBJ1-4; possibly TRBD1 for D (5 bases). Trimming left V 7 bases short and J 7 bases short, with 16 bases between. The germline CDR1 and CDR2 sequences are MNHEY and SVGAGI. The CDR3 is made up of 14 amino acids. As DNA, the CDR3 is TGTGCCAGCACCGAAGGGGCGGTAGGTGAAAAACTGTTTTTT. Protein sequence: CASTEGAVGEKLFF.

The chain is built from TRBV7-3 and TRBJ2-2, with TRBD2 matching 7 bases. The V and J ends lost 5 bases and 1 base, in that order; junction bases with no gene match: 4. The length of the CDR3 is 15 residues. Germline values: CDR1 SGHTA, CDR2 FQGTGA. The CDR3 is CASSPSGVNTGELFF. In DNA, the CDR3 is TGTGCCAGCAGCCCTAGCGGAGTGAACACCGGGGAGCTGTTTTTT.

The rearrangement joins TRBV2 to TRBJ2-1; 8 bases map to TRBD1. The CDR3 consists of 14 residues. CDR1 SNHLY and CDR2 FYNNEI come from the germline V gene. V lost 5 bases to trimming and J lost 5 bases; unmatched junction nucleotides: 5. For the CDR3, the DNA is TGTGCCAGCAGTTTTTTGGGACAGGACAATGAGCAGTTCTTC. Encoded protein: CASSFLGQDNEQFF.

The chain employs TRBV7-8 and TRBJ1-1, with 8 bases identical to TRBD1. This CDR3 is built from 17 residues. Germline V lookup: CDR1 SGHVS, CDR2 FQNEAQ. V was clipped by 5 bases and J by 0 bases; unmatched bases: 11. The CDR3 protein is CASSPKGQALVNTEAFF. CDR3 in DNA: TGTGCCAGCAGCCCGAAGGGACAGGCCTTAGTGAACACTGAAGCTTTCTTT. Looking up the rest from reference TRBV7-8 and TRBJ1-1 gives the full variable domain: GAGVSQSPRYKVAKRGQDVALRCDPISGHVSLFWYQQALGQGPEFLTYFQNEAQLDKSGLPSDRFFAERPEGSVSTLKIQRTQQEDSAVYLCASSPKGQALVNTEAFFGQGTRLTVV.

The chain joins TRBV19 to TRBJ2-7; 8 nucleotides match TRBD1. This CDR3 region has 13 residues. V lost 6 bases and J lost 4; bases outside the gene matches: 5. CDR1 and CDR2 from the germline V gene are LNHDA and SQIVND (reference sequence). CDR3 nucleotides: TGTGCCAGTAGCGGACAGGGTTGGTACGAGCAGTACTTC. It specifies CASSGQGWYEQYF.

The chain carries TRBV3-1 (or the pseudogene TRBV3-2) and TRBJ1-2; D unclear. Germline CDR1 reads LGHDT; CDR2 reads YNNKEL (reference sequence). Trimming cost V 3 bases and J 8 bases, with 19 bases left between them. The CDR3 covers 15 residues. The CDR3, as DNA: TGTGCCAGCAGCCAGACTAACGGACCCCCGGGGGGCTACACCTTC. As protein: CASSQTNGPPGGYTF.

The chain joins TRBV5-4 to TRBJ2-3; maybe TRBD1 (6 bases). The CDR3 covers 16 residues. Trimming took 5 bases from V and 0 from J, leaving 16 bases between them. Germline V gives CDR1 SGHNT, CDR2 YYREEE (reference sequence). The chain's CDR3 is CASSSKTGGSTDTQYF. CDR3 DNA sequence: TGTGCCAGCAGTTCTAAAACTGGGGGCAGCACAGATACGCAGTATTTT.

The genes are TRBV10-3 and TRBJ1-5; a possible D gene is TRBD1 (6 bases). The CDR3 consists of 14 residues. V lost 8 bases, J lost 1 base, and 12 bases lay in between. Germline V gene data show CDR1 as ENHRY and CDR2 as SYGVKD. The CDR3 loop reads CAIGGGPSNQPQHF. The CDR3 nucleotides are TGTGCCATCGGGGGGGGGCCGAGCAATCAGCCCCAGCATTTT.

The V gene is TRBV5-4, the J gene TRBJ2-1, with 7 positions matching TRBD2. In germline, CDR1 is SGHNT, CDR2 YYREEE (reference sequence). The CDR3 contains 15 residues. With V trimmed by 4 bases and J by 0 bases, 4 bases remained unmatched. The CDR3 coding sequence is TGTGCCAGCAGCCTTGGACTAGTCTCCTACAATGAGCAGTTCTTC. Translation: CASSLGLVSYNEQFF.

This chain links TRBV18 with TRBJ2-7; D uncertain. CDR3 size: 14 residues. V lost 0 bases and J 4 bases, leaving 10 bases between the germline ends. Per the germline V gene, CDR1 is KGHSH and CDR2 is LQKENI. CDR3 sequence: CASSPPSSTYEQYF. The CDR3 nucleotides read TGTGCCAGCTCACCACCAAGCTCTACTTACGAGCAGTACTTC. The full variable domain, its missing parts supplied by reference TRBV18 and TRBJ2-7, is NAGVMQNPRHLVRRRGQEARLRCSPMKGHSHVYWYRQLPEEGLKFMVYLQKENIIDESGMPKERFSAEFPKEGPSILRIQQVVRGDSAAYFCASSPPSSTYEQYFGPGTRLTVT.

The chain uses TRBV19 and TRBJ1-1; 8 bases line up with TRBD1. This CDR3 contains 14 residues. From germline, CDR1 is LNHDA and CDR2 SQIVND (reference sequence). The V segment lost 6 bases and the J segment 3 bases; nucleotides outside the gene matches: 6. The CDR3 sequence: CASSRTGIDTEAFF. CDR3 DNA: TGTGCCAGTAGCAGGACAGGGATTGACACTGAAGCTTTCTTT.

This rearrangement joins TRBV5-1 to TRBJ1-6; TRBD1 matches at 7 bases. Germline CDR1 is SGHRS and CDR2 is YFSETQ. Germline trimming cut 4 bases from V and 8 bases from J; bases unmatched to any gene: 6. The CDR3 runs 14 residues. This CDR3 is CASSATGIDSPLHF. The CDR3 bases are TGCGCCAGCAGCGCGACAGGGATCGATTCACCCCTCCACTTT.